A single sample is the source of the 26 T cell receptor beta chains below, sequenced in a study of cytomegalovirus exposure and HLA in healthy donors. This table comes from immunoSEQ multiplex PCR, and its TCRdb copy is limited to in-frame clones, with some not included. This sample has more than 85,000 clones, with roughly 87% found just once. Sequencing was carried out using PBMCs. These TCRs come from a woman between 18 and 29 years old in good health and CMV-seronegative.

This chain connects TRBV7-6 to TRBJ1-2; tentatively, D is TRBD1 (5 bases). Per the germline V gene, CDR1 is SGHVS and CDR2 is FNYEAQ. This CDR3 comprises 16 residues. Trimming removed 2 bases from V and 0 bases from J, with 13 bases in between. The CDR3 loop reads CASSLITGFANYGYTF. CDR3 nucleotide sequence: TGTGCCAGCAGCTTAATAACAGGCTTTGCTAACTATGGCTACACCTTC.

The chain is built from TRBV7-2 and TRBJ2-5, with TRBD1 identical over 10 bases. V shed 5 bases, J shed 5 bases, and the junction held 5 bases outside the gene matches. This CDR3 has 14 residues. Per germline, CDR1 SGHTA and CDR2 FQGNSA. The CDR3 reads CASSRDRGRETQYF. The CDR3 DNA is TGTGCCAGCAGCCGGGACAGGGGACGGGAGACCCAGTACTTC.

This clone was detected only once. The chain carries TRBV27 and TRBJ2-7; 7 nucleotides agree with TRBD2. The CDR3 contains 13 residues. CDR1 MNHEY and CDR2 SMNVEV come from the germline V gene (reference sequence). The V and J ends lost 5 bases and 0 bases, in that order; junction bases with no gene match: 1. In DNA form, the CDR3 reads TGTGCCAGCAGTCGCGGGAGCTCCTACGAGCAGTACTTC. As protein: CASSRGSSYEQYF.

The chain combines TRBV5-1 with TRBJ2-5; 7 bases match TRBD1. J lost 1 base, V lost 6 bases, and 6 bases had no gene match. The CDR3 loop spans 14 amino acids. Germline V gives CDR1 SGHRS, CDR2 YFSETQ. The CDR3 reads CASNSGQAQETQYF. CDR3 sequence (DNA): TGCGCCAGCAATTCTGGACAGGCCCAAGAGACCCAGTACTTC.

This clone was seen just once. The V and J genes are TRBV28 and TRBJ2-2, with 7 nucleotides matching TRBD1. The CDR3 is 15 amino acids. The V segment lost 4 bases and the J segment 4 bases; nucleotides outside the gene matches: 6. Per germline, CDR1 MDHEN and CDR2 SYDVKM. CDR3 DNA sequence: TGTGCCAGCAGTTCATGGACAGGCGTCACCGGGGAGCTGTTTTTT. Its translation is CASSSWTGVTGELFF.

The chain is built from TRBV5-5 and TRBJ2-1; the D gene is possibly TRBD2 (6 bases). CDR3 length: 14 residues. Germline V lookup: CDR1 SGHKS, CDR2 YYEKEE (reference sequence). Trimming took off 2 bases at V and 7 bases at J, with 13 bases between the two ends. Here the CDR3 reads CASSFYGSGNEQFF. The DNA of the CDR3 is TGTGCCAGCAGCTTTTACGGGAGTGGTAATGAGCAGTTCTTC. The whole variable domain, filled in from reference TRBV5-5 and TRBJ2-1, reads DAGVTQSPTHLIKTRGQQVTLRCSPISGHKSVSWYQQVLGQGPQFIFQYYEKEERGRGNFPDRFSARQFPNYSSELNVNALLLGDSALYLCASSFYGSGNEQFFGPGTRLTVL.

The chain combines TRBV28 with TRBJ1-5; 10 nucleotides line up with TRBD1. The CDR3 is 14 residues long. The germline V gene has CDR1 MDHEN and CDR2 SYDVKM. V was clipped by 8 bases and J by 5 bases; unmatched bases: 6. CDR3 in DNA: TGTGCCAGCTTGACAGGGGGCTGGGATCAGCCCCAGCATTTT. This translates into CASLTGGWDQPQHF. The full variable domain, rest sourced from reference TRBV28 and TRBJ1-5, is DVKVTQSSRYLVKRTGEKVFLECVQDMDHENMFWYRQDPGLGLRLIYFSYDVKMKEKGDIPEGYSVSREKKERFSLILESASTNQTSMYLCASLTGGWDQPQHFGDGTRLSIL.

The V and J genes are TRBV4-1 and TRBJ2-7; 13 bases agree with TRBD2. Trimming at V came to 0 bases and at J to 6 bases, leaving 11 bases not matched to a gene. CDR1 is MGHRA, CDR2 YSYEKL, per germline. The CDR3 covers 18 residues. CDR3 sequence: CASSQDSLGLAGTGEQYF. The CDR3 DNA follows: TGCGCCAGCAGCCAAGATAGCCTGGGACTAGCGGGAACGGGCGAGCAGTACTTC.

The chain couples TRBV9 to TRBJ2-7, with TRBD2 matching 10 bases. J was trimmed by 0 bases and V by 4 bases; bases with no gene match: 7. The germline gives CDR1 SGDLS, CDR2 YYNGEE. This CDR3 region has 16 residues. The CDR3 protein is CASSPRAGGSSYEQYF. CDR3 nucleotide sequence: TGTGCCAGCAGCCCGCGAGCGGGGGGGAGCTCCTACGAGCAGTACTTC.

The chain carries TRBV9 and TRBJ2-7; 8 positions match TRBD2. The CDR3 is made up of 15 amino acids. The V gene's germline CDR1 is SGDLS and CDR2 YYNGEE. Trimming took 4 bases from V and 0 from J; bases not matched to a gene: 6. Written as DNA, the CDR3 is TGTGCCAGCAGCTCGGGAGCGGGGGCCTCCTACGAGCAGTACTTC. It encodes CASSSGAGASYEQYF.

The rearrangement links TRBV29-1 to TRBJ1-1; D perhaps matches TRBD1 (6 bases). Trimming stripped 7 bases from V and 4 bases from J, with 19 bases between. There are 14 residues in the CDR3. Germline V CDR1 and CDR2: SQVTM, ANQGSEA. The CDR3 reads CSGVNRALGTEAFF. The CDR3 DNA follows: TGCAGCGGGGTGAACAGGGCCCTCGGCACTGAAGCTTTCTTT.

The chain uses TRBV18 and TRBJ2-7; D perhaps matches TRBD1 (6 bases). The CDR3 runs 14 residues. V was clipped by 3 bases and J by 6 bases, with 15 bases between them. CDR1 and CDR2 from the germline V gene are KGHSH and LQKENI. CDR3 loop: CASSPGTGYREQYF. The CDR3 DNA follows: TGTGCCAGCTCACCGGGAACAGGGTATCGCGAGCAGTACTTC.

The chain's CDR3 is CASSLEGPVRGTGELFF. CDR3 nucleotides: TGCGCCAGCAGCTTGGAGGGACCCGTTCGGGGGACCGGGGAGCTGTTTTTT. The chain joins TRBV5-1 to TRBJ2-2; the D gene is possibly TRBD2 (6 bases). The ends were cut back, 0 bases at V and 5 bases at J, with 17 bases in the middle. The CDR3 loop spans 17 amino acids. Germline CDR1 SGHRS, CDR2 YFSETQ.

This sequence joins TRBV27 and TRBJ1-2, with D perhaps matching TRBD1 (6 bases). Germline V gene lookup returns CDR1 MNHEY and CDR2 SMNVEV (reference sequence). V was clipped by 2 bases and J by 3 bases, with 10 bases between them. This CDR3 contains 14 residues. The CDR3 protein is CASSLQGNDYGYTF. DNA for the CDR3: TGTGCCAGCAGTTTACAGGGGAACGACTATGGCTACACCTTC.

The chain recombines TRBV4-3 with TRBJ2-7; D possibly corresponds to TRBD2 (5 bases). The CDR3 runs to 15 residues. Germline V gene lookup returns CDR1 LGHNA and CDR2 YSLEER. V lost 0 bases and J 1 base, leaving 10 bases between the germline ends. The CDR3 here is CASSQEGSNSYEQYF. As DNA, the CDR3 is TGCGCCAGCAGCCAAGAAGGGAGTAATTCCTACGAGCAGTACTTC.

The chain is built from TRBV11-1 and TRBJ2-3, with 7 bases aligning to TRBD2. The germline V gene encodes CDR1 SGHAT and CDR2 FQDESV (reference sequence). V lost 5 bases, J lost 7 bases, and 9 bases stayed unmatched. CDR3 length equals 14 residues. CDR3 sequence reads: CASSPVAGGHTQYF. The CDR3 nucleotides are TGTGCCAGCAGCCCCGTAGCGGGCGGGCATACGCAGTATTTT.

The genes are TRBV5-1 and TRBJ2-1; weak D call: TRBD2 (5 bases). Germline V gene lookup returns CDR1 SGHRS and CDR2 YFSETQ. The CDR3 contains 16 residues. Trimming cost V 0 bases and J 8 bases, with 18 bases left between them. The CDR3 DNA reads as TGCGCCAGCAGCTTGGCGGTACGGGAACCCCGCCATGAGCAGTTCTTC. This gives the protein CASSLAVREPRHEQFF.

This clone was observed a single time. The chain uses TRBV6-1 and TRBJ1-3; D remains unclear. V lost 1 base to trimming and J lost 1 base, with 8 bases between them. This CDR3 is 15 amino acids long. Per the germline V gene, CDR1 is MNHNS and CDR2 is SASEGT. As DNA, the CDR3 is TGTGCCAGCAGTGAAGTTACCGAGTCTGGAAACACCATATATTTT. The encoded protein is CASSEVTESGNTIYF.

The rearrangement links TRBV27 to TRBJ2-3, with D possibly TRBD2 on 5 matching bases. In germline, CDR1 is MNHEY, CDR2 SMNVEV (reference sequence). This CDR3 is 17 amino acids long. V lost 6 bases to trimming and J lost 0 bases, with 19 bases between them. In DNA, the CDR3 is TGTGCCAGCAGCACCTCGACCAGCGGTATGAGCACAGATACGCAGTATTTT. This translates into CASSTSTSGMSTDTQYF.

The chain links TRBV5-1 to TRBJ2-5, with 12 bases identical to TRBD2. V lost 0 bases, J lost 1 base, and 1 base stayed unmatched. The germline V gene has CDR1 SGHRS and CDR2 YFSETQ. The CDR3 is 16 residues long. The CDR3 loop is CASSLELAGGQETQYF. The CDR3 DNA reads TGCGCCAGCAGCTTGGAACTAGCGGGGGGCCAAGAGACCCAGTACTTC.

The chain couples TRBV4-2 to TRBJ1-4; D might be TRBD1 (6 bases). Per the germline V gene, CDR1 is LGHNA and CDR2 is YNFKEQ. Trimming shortened V by 3 bases and J by 3 bases, and 14 bases separated the two germline ends. The length of the CDR3 is 16 residues. The CDR3 here is CASSQAQGFPNEKLFF. The CDR3 DNA is TGTGCCAGCAGCCAGGCCCAGGGGTTCCCTAATGAAAAACTGTTTTTT.

On this clone itself: Compared with germline, one end of the junction differs, possibly owing to a read error. J is TRBJ2-2 and V is TRBV7-9; D gene uncertain. Per germline, CDR1 SEHNR and CDR2 FQNEAQ (reference sequence). The CDR3 length is 8 residues. Here the CDR3 reads CASSLFVF. The CDR3 coding sequence is TGTGCCAGCAGTCTGTTTGTTTTT.

This chain joins TRBV9 and TRBJ1-2; the D is unclear. The CDR3 has 15 residues. Trimming took off 0 bases at V and 8 bases at J, with 17 bases between the two ends. Germline lookup yields CDR1 SGDLS and CDR2 YYNGEE. The CDR3 region has the DNA TGTGCCAGCAGCGTAGCGAGGGTCCCTCTATTGGGCTACACCTTC. Translated, it gives CASSVARVPLLGYTF.

The rearrangement joins TRBV6-6 to TRBJ2-7; D is possibly TRBD1 (6 bases). Germline V gene lookup returns CDR1 MNHNY and CDR2 SVGAGI (reference sequence). The CDR3 runs 13 residues. The germline V and J ends were trimmed by 6 bases and 3 bases, with 12 bases remaining between them. CDR3 DNA: TGTGCCAGCAGCCGGACAGAGAACTACGAGCAGTACTTC. Translating gives CASSRTENYEQYF.

Note on this clone: The same CDR3 is also encoded by other DNA sequences in this sample. The gene calls are TRBV7-9 and TRBJ1-5, with D unclear. V dropped 4 bases and J dropped 2 bases, with 12 bases sitting between them. CDR1 and CDR2 (germline): SEHNR, FQNEAQ (reference sequence). The CDR3 consists of 15 residues. CDR3 coding DNA: TGTGCCAGCAGCTCGGGTACTTTGGGCAATCAGCCCCAGCATTTT. As protein: CASSSGTLGNQPQHF.

The chain couples TRBV4-2 to TRBJ2-1, with D maybe TRBD1 (5 bases). CDR1 is LGHNA, CDR2 YNFKEQ, per germline. Trimming took 0 bases from V and 8 from J, leaving 17 bases between them. The CDR3 contains 16 residues. CDR3 region: CASSQDYEPARDEQFF. The DNA of the CDR3 is TGTGCCAGCAGCCAAGATTACGAACCCGCCAGGGATGAGCAGTTCTTC.